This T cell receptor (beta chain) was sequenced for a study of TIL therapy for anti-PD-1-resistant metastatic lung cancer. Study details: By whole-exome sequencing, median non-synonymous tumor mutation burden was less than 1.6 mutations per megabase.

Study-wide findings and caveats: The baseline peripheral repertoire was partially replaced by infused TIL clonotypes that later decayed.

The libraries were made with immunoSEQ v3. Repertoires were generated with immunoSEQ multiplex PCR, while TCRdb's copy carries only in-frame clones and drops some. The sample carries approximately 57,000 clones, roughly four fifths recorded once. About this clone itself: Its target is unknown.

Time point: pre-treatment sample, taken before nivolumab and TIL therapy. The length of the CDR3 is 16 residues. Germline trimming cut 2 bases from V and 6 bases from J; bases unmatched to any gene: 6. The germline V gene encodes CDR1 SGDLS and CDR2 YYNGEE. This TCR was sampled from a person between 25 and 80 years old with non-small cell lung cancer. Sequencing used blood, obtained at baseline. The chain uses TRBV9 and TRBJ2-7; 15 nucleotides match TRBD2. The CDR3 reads CASSVGLAGGPREQYF. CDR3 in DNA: TGTGCCAGCAGCGTCGGACTAGCGGGAGGGCCTCGCGAGCAGTACTTC.